This T cell receptor beta chain was sequenced for a study of T cell responses to AZD1222 COVID-19 vaccine. Study-wide results and limits: The reported proportion of spike-specific TCRs targeting unmutated variant regions was nearly half. At 160-218 and 743-854, vaccine-associated CD4 TCRs were dominant, and they spanned spike. White British donors predominated, females outnumbered males, and clonal diversity was possibly underestimated.

A note on this clone: What it binds is unknown.

This CDR3 has 15 residues. The V and J ends lost 5 bases and 1 base respectively, with 14 bases between them. The germline CDR1 and CDR2 sequences are LNHDA and SQIVND (reference sequence). Libraries were prepared by immunoSEQ multiplex PCR; TCRdb keeps only in-frame clonotypes and omits some of them. The data show some 130,000 clones, 88% seen once. V and J are TRBV19 and TRBJ2-5; D assignment may be TRBD1 or TRBD2 (5 bases each). The starting material was peripheral blood, obtained 28 days after the second AZD1222 dose. The TCR comes from an adult who received the AZD1222 COVID-19 vaccine. The CDR3 spells CASSFTGGPQETQYF. The CDR3, as DNA: TGTGCCAGTAGTTTTACAGGAGGCCCCCAAGAGACCCAGTACTTC. Drawing the rest from reference TRBV19 and TRBJ2-5, the complete variable domain is DGGITQSPKYLFRKEGQNVTLSCEQNLNHDAMYWYRQDPGQGLRLIYYSQIVNDFQKGDIAEGYSVSREKKESFPLTVTSAQKNPTAFYLCASSFTGGPQETQYFGPGTRLLVL.